These 29 T cell receptor beta chains share one sample of origin, sequenced in a study of OX40 agonist ivuxolimab in advanced cancers. Profiled with immunoSEQ multiplex PCR; TCRdb holds only in-frame clones, not every one. The sample has about 46,000 clones, roughly nine tenths seen once. The input for sequencing was CD4+ or CD8+ T cells sorted from blood, taken in a trial of the OX40 agonist ivuxolimab. These receptor sequences come from an adult with an advanced solid tumor such as melanoma, head and neck, liver or kidney cancer.

This clone was seen once. V gene TRBV30 combines with J gene TRBJ1-2; D possibly corresponds to TRBD1 (6 bases). The germline gives CDR1 GTSNPN, CDR2 SVGIG (reference sequence). The V end lost 2 bases, the J end lost 8 bases, and 15 bases lay between the germline ends. This CDR3 spans 13 amino acids. The CDR3 DNA reads TGTGCCTGGAGTCATATGTCAGGGGAAGGCTACACCTTC. It specifies CAWSHMSGEGYTF.

As DNA, the CDR3 is TGTGCCAGCAGCGAAGGGTCTTACGAGCAGTACGTC. The encoded protein is CASSEGSYEQYV. This rearrangement joins TRBV14 to TRBJ2-7, with D uncertain. The CDR3 spans 12 residues. Trimming took off 5 bases at V and 4 bases at J, with 9 bases between the two ends. From germline, CDR1 is SGHDN and CDR2 FVKESK.

The genes are TRBV6-5 and TRBJ1-1; D not certain. V shed 2 bases and J shed 6 bases, with 13 bases lying between them. Per the germline V gene, CDR1 is MNHEY and CDR2 is SVGAGI. There are 14 residues in the CDR3. The CDR3 DNA follows: TGTGCCAGCAGTTACGACTACTCTGAAGCTGAAGCTTTCTTT. Residues: CASSYDYSEAEAFF.

The chain joins TRBV9 to TRBJ1-6; D is unresolved. The CDR3 runs 17 residues. The germline V gene encodes CDR1 SGDLS and CDR2 YYNGEE. The V gene lost 4 bases and the J gene lost 0 bases, with 14 bases spanning the gap. The CDR3 nucleotides are TGTGCCAGCAGCCCCGGGTCTCGACCCTCCTATAATTCACCCCTCCACTTT. Amino acids: CASSPGSRPSYNSPLHF.

This chain links TRBV19 with TRBJ2-1; a possible D gene is TRBD1 (6 bases). This CDR3 spans 14 amino acids. Trimming removed 4 bases from V and 5 bases from J, with 12 bases in between. Germline assignment: CDR1 LNHDA and CDR2 SQIVND (reference sequence). CDR3 DNA: TGTGCCAGTAGTACTCGGACAGTTCACAATGAGCAGTTCTTC. Residues: CASSTRTVHNEQFF.

This chain uses TRBV2 with TRBJ2-1; 12 nucleotides align to TRBD1. CDR3 length: 15 residues. J lost 10 bases, V lost 0 bases, and 4 bases had no gene match. The V gene's germline CDR1 is SNHLY and CDR2 FYNNEI. Here the CDR3 reads CASSEAGTGGKEQFF. The CDR3 DNA is TGTGCCAGCAGTGAAGCGGGGACAGGGGGCAAGGAGCAGTTCTTC. Full variable domain (outside the CDR3, taken from reference TRBV2 and TRBJ2-1): EPEVTQTPSHQVTQMGQEVILRCVPISNHLYFYWYRQILGQKVEFLVSFYNNEISEKSEIFDDQFSVERPDGSNFTLKIRSTKLEDSAMYFCASSEAGTGGKEQFFGPGTRLTVL.

J is TRBJ2-1 and V is TRBV6-1; TRBD2 agrees at 10 bases. Looked up from germline, CDR1 is MNHNS and CDR2 is SASEGT. The CDR3 totals 15 residues. V shed 2 bases and J 3 bases; nucleotides not matched to a gene: 1. This CDR3 reads CASSELAGVYNEQFF. In DNA, the CDR3 is TGTGCCAGCAGTGAACTAGCGGGAGTCTACAATGAGCAGTTCTTC.

The J gene is TRBJ2-2, the V gene TRBV27; D remains ambiguous. The CDR3 consists of 12 residues. Trimming removed 3 bases from V and 6 bases from J, with 5 bases in between. Germline V CDR1 and CDR2: MNHEY, SMNVEV (reference sequence). The CDR3, as DNA: TGTGCCAGCAGTTTGTATCCCGGGGAGCTGTTTTTT. Protein product: CASSLYPGELFF.

The chain is built from TRBV9 and TRBJ1-4, with D hard to call. Trimming pared 0 bases from V and 8 bases from J, leaving 8 bases between. In germline, CDR1 is SGDLS, CDR2 YYNGEE. The length of the CDR3 is 13 residues. This CDR3 is CASSVGEEEKLFF. CDR3 coding DNA: TGTGCCAGCAGCGTAGGGGAGGAGGAAAAACTGTTTTTT.

The gene calls are TRBV5-1 and TRBJ1-1; 7 bases map to TRBD1. The CDR3 extends over 15 amino acids. V lost 0 bases to trimming and J lost 1 base; unmatched junction nucleotides: 3. Germline V gene sequence: CDR1 SGHRS, CDR2 YFSETQ. CDR3 amino acids: CASSLEGQPNTEAFF. In DNA, the CDR3 is TGCGCCAGCAGCTTGGAGGGACAGCCGAACACTGAAGCTTTCTTT.

This clone was observed a single time. The V call is TRBV9, the J call TRBJ1-1, with D unclear. Looked up from germline, CDR1 is SGDLS and CDR2 is YYNGEE. V lost 6 bases and J lost 4, with 10 bases in between. This CDR3 contains 12 residues. The CDR3 nucleotides are TGTGCCAGCACCCCCTACGCCACTGAAGCTTTCTTT. As protein: CASTPYATEAFF.

The genes are TRBV21-1 and TRBJ2-1; the listed D gene, TRBD2, was not tested against the DNA. TRBV21-1 is described as a pseudogene. The CDR3 spans 18 residues. This CDR3 is CASSKAPPPGGAYNEQFF. CDR3 DNA sequence: TGTGCCAGCAGCAAAGCCCCCCCGCCGGGAGGGGCCTACAATGAGCAGTTCTTC.

This clone was picked up one time. The chain joins TRBV4-1 to TRBJ1-2, with 7 bases that match TRBD1. Unmatched junction bases numbered 17, after V lost 0 bases and J lost 13 bases. Per germline, CDR1 MGHRA and CDR2 YSYEKL. CDR3 length: 16 residues. The CDR3, as DNA: TGCGCCAGCAGCCAAGACCTGGGGACGACAGGGAGTAACCTCACCTTC. It is translated as CASSQDLGTTGSNLTF.

This chain uses TRBV14 with TRBJ2-1; no clear D. V lost 4 bases and J lost 1, with 5 bases in between. From germline, CDR1 is SGHDN and CDR2 FVKESK. The CDR3 is made up of 13 amino acids. The CDR3 DNA reads TGTGCCAGCAGCCTCGGTTCCTACAATGAGCAGTTCTTC. It specifies CASSLGSYNEQFF.

The genes are TRBV6-1 and TRBJ2-1; perhaps TRBD1 as D (5 bases). The CDR3 is 13 residues long. Trimming removed 7 bases at V and 2 bases at J, with 9 bases between. CDR1 and CDR2 from the germline V gene are MNHNS and SASEGT. The CDR3 nucleotides are TGTGCCAGCAACCTGGACACCTACAATGAGCAGTTCTTC. Translation gives CASNLDTYNEQFF.

The rearrangement uses TRBV7-6 and TRBJ2-3; possibly TRBD1 or TRBD2 for D (6 bases each). This CDR3 is 15 amino acids long. From germline, CDR1 is SGHVS and CDR2 FNYEAQ. Trimming removed 2 bases at V and 2 bases at J, with 11 bases between. CDR3 region: CASSLTGALTDTQYF. The CDR3 DNA sequence: TGTGCCAGCAGCTTAACGGGGGCCCTCACAGATACGCAGTATTTT.

V usage is TRBV5-6 and J usage is TRBJ1-5; D is perhaps TRBD1 (5 bases). There are 15 residues in the CDR3. The germline gives CDR1 SGHDT, CDR2 YYEEEE. The V and J ends lost 1 base and 0 bases respectively, with 8 bases between them. CDR3 sequence (DNA): TGTGCCAGCAGCTTGTGGGACCTTAGCAATCAGCCCCAGCATTTT. It yields the protein CASSLWDLSNQPQHF.

The J gene is TRBJ2-5, the V gene TRBV11-2, with D hard to call. CDR3 length: 13 residues. The V gene lost 2 bases and the J gene lost 4 bases, with 8 bases spanning the gap. The V gene's germline CDR1 is SGHAT and CDR2 FQNNGV. CDR3 nucleotides: TGTGCCAGCAGCTTATGGTCCCCAGAGACCCAGTACTTC. It specifies CASSLWSPETQYF.

V usage is TRBV4-3 and J usage is TRBJ2-1; TRBD2 aligns across 9 bases. V shed 0 bases, J shed 5 bases, and the junction held 5 bases outside the gene matches. Germline CDR1 reads LGHNA; CDR2 reads YSLEER. The CDR3 runs to 16 residues. In DNA, the CDR3 is TGCGCCAGCAGCCAAGATGGGGCGGGAGGGGACAATGAGCAGTTCTTC. It yields the protein CASSQDGAGGDNEQFF.

V usage is TRBV6-6 and J usage is TRBJ2-2; TRBD2 is a possible D gene (7 bases). The V end lost 1 base, the J end lost 7 bases, and 13 bases lay between the germline ends. The germline CDR1 and CDR2 sequences are MNHNY and SVGAGI (reference sequence). CDR3 length equals 15 residues. The CDR3 reads CASSYYREGNGELFF. The CDR3 region has the DNA TGTGCCAGCAGTTACTACAGGGAGGGGAACGGGGAGCTGTTTTTT.

In DNA, the CDR3 is TGTGCCAGCAGTTCCGGACAGGGGAAAGAGACCCAGTACTTC. The encoded protein is CASSSGQGKETQYF. This chain uses TRBV27 with TRBJ2-5; 9 bases map to TRBD1. The V segment lost 4 bases and the J segment 3 bases; nucleotides outside the gene matches: 3. Germline V CDR1 and CDR2: MNHEY, SMNVEV (reference sequence). The CDR3 loop spans 14 amino acids.

V and J are TRBV7-9 and TRBJ2-2; 12 positions match TRBD1. The J segment lost 4 bases and the V segment lost 1 base, leaving 1 base of the junction unmatched. Germline V gene lookup returns CDR1 SEHNR and CDR2 FQNEAQ (reference sequence). There are 16 residues in the CDR3. CDR3 nucleotide sequence: TGTGCCAGCAGCTTAGGGGACAGGGGGCGCACCGGGGAGCTGTTTTTT. As protein: CASSLGDRGRTGELFF.

This chain uses TRBV9 with TRBJ2-3; 14 bases are a match to TRBD2. Germline lookup yields CDR1 SGDLS and CDR2 YYNGEE. This CDR3 contains 19 residues. Trimming took 1 base from V and 5 from J; bases not matched to a gene: 12. This chain's CDR3 is CASSVSKPLGLAGVDTQYF. In nucleotides, the CDR3 is TGTGCCAGCAGCGTATCCAAACCGCTGGGACTAGCGGGAGTAGATACGCAGTATTTT.

This chain joins TRBV4-1 and TRBJ1-1, with a possible D match to TRBD1 (5 bases). Between the trimmed V and J ends, which lost 0 bases and 5 bases, there was a span of 13 bases. Germline loops: CDR1 MGHRA, CDR2 YSYEKL. The length of the CDR3 is 15 residues. Here the CDR3 reads CASSQDLAGWTEAFF. CDR3 nucleotides: TGCGCCAGCAGCCAAGATCTCGCAGGGTGGACTGAAGCTTTCTTT.

The rearrangement links TRBV7-9 to TRBJ2-2, with 12 bases aligning to TRBD2. The V and J ends lost 4 bases and 3 bases, in that order; junction bases with no gene match: 3. CDR3 length equals 16 residues. From germline, CDR1 is SEHNR and CDR2 FQNEAQ (reference sequence). The CDR3 sequence is CASSSLAGGHTGELFF. CDR3 nucleotides: TGTGCCAGCAGCTCCCTAGCGGGGGGGCACACCGGGGAGCTGTTTTTT. Full variable domain (remainder filled in from reference TRBV7-9 and TRBJ2-2): DTGVSQNPRHKITKRGQNVTFRCDPISEHNRLYWYRQTLGQGPEFLTYFQNEAQLEKSRLLSDRFSAERPKGSFSTLEIQRTEQGDSAMYLCASSSLAGGHTGELFFGEGSRLTVL.

J is TRBJ2-1 and V is TRBV7-9, with TRBD1 as a possible D gene (6 bases). Trimming pared 1 base from V and 2 bases from J, leaving 12 bases between. Germline lookup yields CDR1 SEHNR and CDR2 FQNEAQ (reference sequence). The CDR3 runs to 16 residues. This CDR3 is CASSLDWGRPYNEQFF. Written as DNA, the CDR3 is TGTGCCAGCAGCTTAGACTGGGGGCGCCCCTACAATGAGCAGTTCTTC. The entire variable domain, with the rest obtained from reference TRBV7-9 and TRBJ2-1, is as follows: DTGVSQNPRHKITKRGQNVTFRCDPISEHNRLYWYRQTLGQGPEFLTYFQNEAQLEKSRLLSDRFSAERPKGSFSTLEIQRTEQGDSAMYLCASSLDWGRPYNEQFFGPGTRLTVL.

This clone was counted a few times. This rearrangement joins TRBV19 to TRBJ1-1; D is possibly TRBD1 (5 bases). Trimming took off 1 base at V and 4 bases at J, with 16 bases between the two ends. CDR1 LNHDA and CDR2 SQIVND come from the germline V gene (reference sequence). The CDR3 covers 16 residues. The DNA for the CDR3 is TGTGCCAGTAGTATAGCCCGGCGGCAGGGAGGCACTGAAGCTTTCTTT. Its translation is CASSIARRQGGTEAFF.

The chain employs TRBV2 and TRBJ2-2, with TRBD1 identical over 10 bases. V gave up 5 bases and J gave up 0 bases; unmatched junction bases: 9. The CDR3 covers 18 residues. The germline V gene encodes CDR1 SNHLY and CDR2 FYNNEI. The CDR3 sequence: CASSYLIGTGANTGELFF. CDR3 bases: TGTGCCAGCAGTTACTTAATCGGGACAGGGGCGAACACCGGGGAGCTGTTTTTT.

The chain links TRBV9 to TRBJ1-2, with D perhaps TRBD1 (5 bases). The CDR3 is made up of 16 amino acids. Germline CDR1 reads SGDLS; CDR2 reads YYNGEE. V gave up 0 bases and J gave up 0 bases, with 12 bases separating them. The CDR3 DNA reads as TGTGCCAGCAGCGTAGAGGACGGGGCCCCTAACTATGGCTACACCTTC. Its protein product is CASSVEDGAPNYGYTF.